This T cell receptor beta chain appears in the sequencing data of a study of neoadjuvant anti-PD-1 for oral cavity cancer. At the level of the study: Most patients had three to four biweekly doses of 3 mg/kg nivolumab before resection. The study, taken as a whole, reports: Greater tumor shrinkage accompanied bigger post-treatment sizes of preexisting clones.

The CDR3 is made up of 14 amino acids. Germline V gene sequence: CDR1 GTSNPN, CDR2 SVGIG (reference sequence). The junction had 7 bases not matched to a gene; V was cut back by 2 bases and J by 8 bases. Two replicates per tumor sample, mostly from around 4.8 ug of genomic DNA. Libraries were prepared by immunoSEQ multiplex PCR; TCRdb keeps only in-frame clonotypes and omits some of them. Of several thousand clones detected, roughly 60% appear once; the ten largest clones hold about 6%. The patients had HPV-negative, locally advanced oral cavity squamous cell carcinoma. On this clone: What it binds is unknown.

The TCR comes from a person between 35 and 79 years old with oral cavity squamous cell carcinoma. V usage is TRBV30 and J usage is TRBJ2-7, with 12 bases aligning to TRBD2. The sample consisted of tumor tissue, taken before nivolumab (anti-PD-1) treatment. The CDR3 reads CAWSRTSGIAQQYF. CDR3 sequence (DNA): TGTGCCTGGAGTAGGACTAGCGGGATCGCCCAGCAGTACTTC.